The 3 T cell receptor beta chains presented below share a single source sample, sequenced in a study of PD-1 blockade in mismatch repair-deficient tumors. Sequencing used immunoSEQ multiplex PCR; TCRdb keeps in-frame clones, though not all of them. The repertoire holds tens of thousands of clones, roughly 84% seen once, with 2.5% to 3.5% in the top ten. The specimen was PBMCs, collected before pembrolizumab treatment. All receptors come from an adult with mismatch repair-deficient cancer.

The rearrangement links TRBV5-4 to TRBJ2-1; TRBD2 agrees at 7 bases. V lost 2 bases, J lost 10 bases, and 12 bases stayed unmatched. The CDR3 is 15 amino acids. The germline gives CDR1 SGHNT, CDR2 YYREEE (reference sequence). The CDR3 sequence is CASSFLAEVVREQFF. In DNA, the CDR3 is TGTGCCAGCAGCTTCCTAGCGGAAGTCGTTCGGGAGCAGTTCTTC. The whole variable domain, remainder taken from reference TRBV5-4 and TRBJ2-1, is ETGVTQSPTHLIKTRGQQVTLRCSSQSGHNTVSWYQQALGQGPQFIFQYYREEENGRGNFPPRFSGLQFPNYSSELNVNALELDDSALYLCASSFLAEVVREQFFGPGTRLTVL.

The V gene is TRBV30, the J gene TRBJ2-1, with 9 bases identical to TRBD1. J lost 4 bases, V lost 3 bases, and 7 bases had no gene match. Germline CDR1 GTSNPN, CDR2 SVGIG (reference sequence). This CDR3 has 15 residues. CDR3: CAWSHRGQAYNEQFF. As DNA, the CDR3 is TGTGCCTGGAGCCACAGGGGGCAAGCGTACAATGAGCAGTTCTTC.

This chain links TRBV6-7 with TRBJ1-5; no reliable D call. TRBV6-7 is given ORF status, its function remaining uncertain. V was shortened by 7 bases and J by 0 bases, with 10 bases between the two germline ends. CDR3 length: 14 amino acids. The CDR3 sequence is CASKPVHSNQPQHF. CDR3 nucleotide sequence: TGTGCCAGCAAGCCGGTGCATAGCAATCAGCCCCAGCATTTT.